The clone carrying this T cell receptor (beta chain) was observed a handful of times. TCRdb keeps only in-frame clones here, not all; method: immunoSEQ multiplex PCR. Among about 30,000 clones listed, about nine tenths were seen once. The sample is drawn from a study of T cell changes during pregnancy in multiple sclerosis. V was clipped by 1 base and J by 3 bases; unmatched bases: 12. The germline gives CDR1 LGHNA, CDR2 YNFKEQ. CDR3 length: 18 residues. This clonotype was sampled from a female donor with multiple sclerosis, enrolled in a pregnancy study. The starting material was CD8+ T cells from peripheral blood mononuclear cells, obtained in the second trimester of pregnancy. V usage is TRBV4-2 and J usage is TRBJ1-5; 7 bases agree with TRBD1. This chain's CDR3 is CASSQVAQGKGYNQPQHF. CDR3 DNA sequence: TGTGCCAGCAGCCAAGTCGCACAGGGGAAGGGTTACAATCAGCCCCAGCATTTT.